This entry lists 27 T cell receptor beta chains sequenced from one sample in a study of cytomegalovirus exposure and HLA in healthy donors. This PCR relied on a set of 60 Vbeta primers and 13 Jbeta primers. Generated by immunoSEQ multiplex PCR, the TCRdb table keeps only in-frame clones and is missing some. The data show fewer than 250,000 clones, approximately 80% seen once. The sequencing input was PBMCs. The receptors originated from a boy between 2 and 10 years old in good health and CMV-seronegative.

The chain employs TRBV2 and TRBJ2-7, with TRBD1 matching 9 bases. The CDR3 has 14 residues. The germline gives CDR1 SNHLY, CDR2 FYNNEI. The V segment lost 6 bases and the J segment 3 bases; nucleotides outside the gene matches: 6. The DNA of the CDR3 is TGTGCCAGCAGGGACAGGGGAGGATACTACGAGCAGTACTTC. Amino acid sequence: CASRDRGGYYEQYF.

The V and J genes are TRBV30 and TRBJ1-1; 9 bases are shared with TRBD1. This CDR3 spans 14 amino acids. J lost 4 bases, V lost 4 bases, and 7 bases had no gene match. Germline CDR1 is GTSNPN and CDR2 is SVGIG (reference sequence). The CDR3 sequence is CAWTAGQGVTEAFF. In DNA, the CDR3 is TGTGCCTGGACAGCGGGACAGGGAGTCACTGAAGCTTTCTTT.

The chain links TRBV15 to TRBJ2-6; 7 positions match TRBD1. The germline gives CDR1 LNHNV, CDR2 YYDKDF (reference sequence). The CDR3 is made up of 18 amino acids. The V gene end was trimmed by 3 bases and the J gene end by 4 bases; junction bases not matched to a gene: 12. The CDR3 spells CATSRFVTGRIGANVLTF. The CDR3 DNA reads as TGTGCCACCAGCAGGTTTGTGACAGGGAGAATCGGGGCCAACGTCCTGACTTTC. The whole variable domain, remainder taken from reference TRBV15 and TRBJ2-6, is DAMVIQNPRYQVTQFGKPVTLSCSQTLNHNVMYWYQQKSSQAPKLLFHYYDKDFNNEADTPDNFQSRRPNTSFCFLDIRSPGLGDTAMYLCATSRFVTGRIGANVLTFGAGSRLTVL.

CDR3 sequence reads: CASTSFRTSSYNSPLHF. CDR3 nucleotides: TGTGCCAGTACCTCGTTTCGTACCAGCTCCTATAATTCACCCCTCCACTTT. This chain joins TRBV27 and TRBJ1-6, with no clear D. V dropped 9 bases and J dropped 0 bases, with 18 bases sitting between them. Germline CDR1 is MNHEY and CDR2 is SMNVEV (reference sequence). This CDR3 has 17 amino acids.

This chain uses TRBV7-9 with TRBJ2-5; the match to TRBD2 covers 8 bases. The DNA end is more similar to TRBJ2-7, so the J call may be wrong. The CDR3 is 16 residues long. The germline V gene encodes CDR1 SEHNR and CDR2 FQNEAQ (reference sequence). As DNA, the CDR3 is TGTGCCAGCAGCTTAGCCCCTAGCGGGCAAACCTACGAGCAGTACTTC. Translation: CASSLAPSGQTYEQYF.

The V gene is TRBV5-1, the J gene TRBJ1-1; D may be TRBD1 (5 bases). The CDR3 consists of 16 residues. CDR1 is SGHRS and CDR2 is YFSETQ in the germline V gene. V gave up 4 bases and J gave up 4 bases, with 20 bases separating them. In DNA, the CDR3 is TGCGCCAGCAGCCACGGACCAGGGCCTGTGGGCACTGAAGCTTTCTTT. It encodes CASSHGPGPVGTEAFF. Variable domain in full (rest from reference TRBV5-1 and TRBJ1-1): KAGVTQTPRYLIKTRGQQVTLSCSPISGHRSVSWYQQTPGQGLQFLFEYFSETQRNKGNFPGRFSGRQFSNSRSEMNVSTLELGDSALYLCASSHGPGPVGTEAFFGQGTRLTVV.

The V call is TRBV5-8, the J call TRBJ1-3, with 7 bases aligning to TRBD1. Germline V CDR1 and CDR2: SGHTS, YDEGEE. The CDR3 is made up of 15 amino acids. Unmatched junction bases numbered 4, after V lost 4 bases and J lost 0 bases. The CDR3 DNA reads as TGTGCCAGCAGCGCGGGACAGCTCTCTGGAAACACCATATATTTT. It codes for CASSAGQLSGNTIYF.

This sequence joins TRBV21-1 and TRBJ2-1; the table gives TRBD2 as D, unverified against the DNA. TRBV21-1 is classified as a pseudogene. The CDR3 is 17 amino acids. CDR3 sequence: CASSKVMREGMNNEQFF. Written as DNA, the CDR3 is TGTGCCAGCAGCAAAGTTATGCGGGAAGGAATGAACAATGAGCAGTTCTTC.

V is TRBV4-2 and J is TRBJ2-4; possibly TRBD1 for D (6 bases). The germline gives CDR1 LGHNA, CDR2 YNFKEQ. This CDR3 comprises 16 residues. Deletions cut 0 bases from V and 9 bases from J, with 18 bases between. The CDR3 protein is CASSQDLQGPPRIQYF. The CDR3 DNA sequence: TGTGCCAGCAGCCAAGACCTCCAGGGGCCGCCTCGCATTCAGTACTTC.

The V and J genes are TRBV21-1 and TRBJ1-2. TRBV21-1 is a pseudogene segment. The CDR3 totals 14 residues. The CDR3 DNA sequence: TGTGCCAGCAGCAAACGGGGGGCTAACTATGGCTACACCTTC. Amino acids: CASSKRGANYGYTF.

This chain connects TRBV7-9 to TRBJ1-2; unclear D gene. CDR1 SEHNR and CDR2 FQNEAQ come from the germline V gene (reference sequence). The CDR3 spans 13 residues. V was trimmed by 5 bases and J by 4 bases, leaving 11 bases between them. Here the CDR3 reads CASSPDWVYGYTF. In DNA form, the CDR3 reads TGTGCCAGCAGCCCAGACTGGGTCTATGGCTACACCTTC.

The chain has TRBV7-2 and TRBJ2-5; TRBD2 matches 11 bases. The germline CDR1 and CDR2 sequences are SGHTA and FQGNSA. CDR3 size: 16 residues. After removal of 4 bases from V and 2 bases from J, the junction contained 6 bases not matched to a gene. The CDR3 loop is CASSWGTSGPQETQYF. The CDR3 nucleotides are TGTGCCAGCAGCTGGGGGACTAGCGGCCCACAAGAGACCCAGTACTTC.

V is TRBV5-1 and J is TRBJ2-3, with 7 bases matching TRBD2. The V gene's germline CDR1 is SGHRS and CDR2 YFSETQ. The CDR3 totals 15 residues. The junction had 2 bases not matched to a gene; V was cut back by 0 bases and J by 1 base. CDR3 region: CASSLDAGGTDTQYF. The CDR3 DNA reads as TGCGCCAGCAGCTTGGACGCGGGGGGCACAGATACGCAGTATTTT. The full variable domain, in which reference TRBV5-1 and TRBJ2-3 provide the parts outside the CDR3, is KAGVTQTPRYLIKTRGQQVTLSCSPISGHRSVSWYQQTPGQGLQFLFEYFSETQRNKGNFPGRFSGRQFSNSRSEMNVSTLELGDSALYLCASSLDAGGTDTQYFGPGTRLTVL.

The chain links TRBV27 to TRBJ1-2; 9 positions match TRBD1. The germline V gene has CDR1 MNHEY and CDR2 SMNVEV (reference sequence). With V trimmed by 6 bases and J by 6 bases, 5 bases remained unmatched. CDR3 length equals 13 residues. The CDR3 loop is CASRQTGGDGYTF. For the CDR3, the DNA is TGTGCCAGCAGACAGACAGGGGGTGATGGCTACACCTTC.

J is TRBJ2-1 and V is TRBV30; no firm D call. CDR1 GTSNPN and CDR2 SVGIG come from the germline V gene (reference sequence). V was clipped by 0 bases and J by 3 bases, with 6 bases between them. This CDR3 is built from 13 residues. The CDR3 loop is CAWSVSRYNEQFF. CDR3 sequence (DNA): TGTGCCTGGAGTGTCTCCCGCTACAATGAGCAGTTCTTC.

The CDR3 nucleotides are TGCGCCAGCACTCCGGGGGATTGGATTGGGGATGAGCAGTTCTTC. It codes for CASTPGDWIGDEQFF. The chain is built from TRBV5-1 and TRBJ2-1; TRBD2 is a possible D gene (6 bases). Germline lookup yields CDR1 SGHRS and CDR2 YFSETQ. V was shortened by 6 bases and J by 8 bases, with 21 bases between the two germline ends. There are 15 residues in the CDR3.

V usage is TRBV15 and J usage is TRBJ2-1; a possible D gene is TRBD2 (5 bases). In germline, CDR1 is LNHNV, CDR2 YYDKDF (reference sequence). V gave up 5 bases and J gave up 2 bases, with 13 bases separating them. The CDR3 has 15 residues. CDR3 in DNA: TGTGCCACCAGCGAGGGAGAAATGCCCTACAATGAGCAGTTCTTC. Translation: CATSEGEMPYNEQFF.

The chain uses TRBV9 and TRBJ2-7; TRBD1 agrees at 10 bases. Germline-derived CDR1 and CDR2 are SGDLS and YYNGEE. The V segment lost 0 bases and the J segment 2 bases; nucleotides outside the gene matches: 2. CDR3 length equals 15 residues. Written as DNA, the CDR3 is TGTGCCAGCAGCGTAGCCGGGACAGGGGCCTACGAGCAGTACTTC. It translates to CASSVAGTGAYEQYF.

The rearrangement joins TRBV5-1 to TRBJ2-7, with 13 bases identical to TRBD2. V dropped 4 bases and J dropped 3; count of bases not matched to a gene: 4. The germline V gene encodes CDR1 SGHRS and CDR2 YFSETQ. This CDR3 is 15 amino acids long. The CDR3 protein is CASSPGLAGDYEQYF. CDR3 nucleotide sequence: TGCGCCAGCAGCCCAGGACTAGCGGGAGACTACGAGCAGTACTTC.

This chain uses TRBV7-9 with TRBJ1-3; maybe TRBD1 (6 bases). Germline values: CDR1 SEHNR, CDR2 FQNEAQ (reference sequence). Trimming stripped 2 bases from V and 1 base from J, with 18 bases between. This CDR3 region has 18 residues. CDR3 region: CASSLRRSHRASGNTIYF. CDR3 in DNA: TGTGCCAGCAGCTTAAGGCGGTCCCACAGGGCGTCTGGAAACACCATATATTTT.

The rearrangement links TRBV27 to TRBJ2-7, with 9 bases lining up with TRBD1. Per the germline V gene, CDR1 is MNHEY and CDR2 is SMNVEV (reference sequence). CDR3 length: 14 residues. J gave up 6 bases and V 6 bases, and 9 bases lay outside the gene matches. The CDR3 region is CASSRTGAPPEQYF. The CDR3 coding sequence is TGTGCCAGCAGCCGGACAGGGGCCCCCCCCGAGCAGTACTTC.

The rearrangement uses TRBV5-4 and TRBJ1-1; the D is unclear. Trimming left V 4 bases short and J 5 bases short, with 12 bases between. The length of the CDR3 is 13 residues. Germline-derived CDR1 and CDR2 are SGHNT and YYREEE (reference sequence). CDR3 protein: CASSPVGGTEAFF. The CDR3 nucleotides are TGTGCCAGCAGCCCGGTCGGAGGGACTGAAGCTTTCTTT. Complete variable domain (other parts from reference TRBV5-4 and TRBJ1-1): ETGVTQSPTHLIKTRGQQVTLRCSSQSGHNTVSWYQQALGQGPQFIFQYYREEENGRGNFPPRFSGLQFPNYSSELNVNALELDDSALYLCASSPVGGTEAFFGQGTRLTVV.

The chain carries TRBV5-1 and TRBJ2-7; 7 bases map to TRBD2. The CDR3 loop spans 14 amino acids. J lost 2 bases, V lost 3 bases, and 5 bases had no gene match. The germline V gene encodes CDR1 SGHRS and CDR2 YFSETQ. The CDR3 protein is CASSSGGGAYEQYF. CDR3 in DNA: TGCGCCAGCAGCTCGGGGGGTGGGGCCTACGAGCAGTACTTC.

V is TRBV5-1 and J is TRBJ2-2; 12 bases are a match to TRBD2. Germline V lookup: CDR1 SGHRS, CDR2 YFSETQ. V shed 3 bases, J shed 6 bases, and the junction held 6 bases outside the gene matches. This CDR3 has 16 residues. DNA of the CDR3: TGCGCCAGCAGCTCTGCGGGACTAGCGGGCGCCGGGGAGCTGTTTTTT. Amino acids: CASSSAGLAGAGELFF.

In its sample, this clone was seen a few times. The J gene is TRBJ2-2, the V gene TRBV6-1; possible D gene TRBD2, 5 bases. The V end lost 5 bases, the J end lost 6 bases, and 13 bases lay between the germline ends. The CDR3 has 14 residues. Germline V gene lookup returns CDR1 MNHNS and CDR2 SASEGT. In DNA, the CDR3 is TGTGCCAGCAGTTTCCCTAGCTCGGCCGGGGAGCTGTTTTTT. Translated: CASSFPSSAGELFF.

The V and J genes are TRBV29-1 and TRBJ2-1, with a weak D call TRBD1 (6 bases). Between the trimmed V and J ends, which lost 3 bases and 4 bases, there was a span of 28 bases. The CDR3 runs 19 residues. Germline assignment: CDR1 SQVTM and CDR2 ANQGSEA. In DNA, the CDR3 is TGCAGCGTTGAGAGTACAGGGTCTTCCCCGGGTTCCCATTACAATGAGCAGTTCTTC. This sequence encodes CSVESTGSSPGSHYNEQFF.

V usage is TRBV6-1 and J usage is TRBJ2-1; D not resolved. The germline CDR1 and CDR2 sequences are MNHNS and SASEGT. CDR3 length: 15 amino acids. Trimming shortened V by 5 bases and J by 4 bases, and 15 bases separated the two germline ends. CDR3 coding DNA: TGTGCCAGCAGTTCACTGGGTACCGGGTACAATGAGCAGTTCTTC. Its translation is CASSSLGTGYNEQFF.